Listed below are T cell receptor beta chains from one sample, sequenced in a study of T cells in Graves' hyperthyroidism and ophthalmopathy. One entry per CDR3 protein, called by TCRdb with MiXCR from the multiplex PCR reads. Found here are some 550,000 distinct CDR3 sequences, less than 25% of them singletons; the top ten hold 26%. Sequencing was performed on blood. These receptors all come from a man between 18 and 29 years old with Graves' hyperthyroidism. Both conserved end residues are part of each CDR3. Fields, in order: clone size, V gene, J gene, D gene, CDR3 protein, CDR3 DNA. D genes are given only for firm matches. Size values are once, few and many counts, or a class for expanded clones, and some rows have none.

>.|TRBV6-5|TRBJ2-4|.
CASRPVSKNIQYF
TGTGCCAGCAGACCGGTCTCAAAAAACATTCAGTACTTC
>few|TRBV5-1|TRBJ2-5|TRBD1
CASTGQIQETQYF
TGCGCCAGCACGGGACAGATTCAAGAGACCCAGTACTTC
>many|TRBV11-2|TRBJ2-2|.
CASSLLNTGELFF
TGTGCCAGCAGTCTTCTAAACACCGGGGAGCTGTTTTTT
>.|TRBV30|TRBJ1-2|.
CAWSPGEGGYTF
TGTGCCTGGAGTCCAGGGGAAGGTGGCTACACCTTC
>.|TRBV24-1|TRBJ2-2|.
CATSAPSWNRTNTGELFF
TGTGCCACCAGTGCCCCATCCTGGAACAGGACGAACACCGGGGAGCTGTTTTTT
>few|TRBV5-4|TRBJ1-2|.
CASSLGIRTVTLANYGYTF
TGTGCCAGCAGCTTGGGAATCCGGACAGTGACCCTAGCTAACTATGGCTACACCTTC
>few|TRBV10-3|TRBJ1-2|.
CAISESPGYSYGYTF
TGTGCCATCAGTGAGTCCCCAGGGTATAGCTATGGCTACACCTTC
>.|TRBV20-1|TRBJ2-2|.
CSARWRQANTGELFF
TGCAGTGCTAGGTGGCGGCAGGCAAACACCGGGGAGCTGTTTTTT
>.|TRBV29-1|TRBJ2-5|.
CSVAEWETQYF
TGCAGCGTTGCAGAGTGGGAGACCCAGTACTTC
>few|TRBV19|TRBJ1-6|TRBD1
CASSPLTGENSPLHF
TGTGCCAGTAGTCCTCTGACAGGGGAAAATTCACCCCTCCACTTT
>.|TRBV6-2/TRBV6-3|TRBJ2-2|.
CASSYDGNTGELFF
TGTGCCAGCAGTTACGACGGAAACACCGGGGAGCTGTTTTTT
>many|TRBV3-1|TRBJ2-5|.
CASSQTTQETQYF
TGTGCCAGCAGCCAGACCACACAAGAGACCCAGTACTTC
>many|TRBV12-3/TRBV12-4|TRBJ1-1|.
CASGPGTRNTEAFF
TGTGCCAGCGGCCCGGGGACGAGGAACACTGAAGCTTTCTTT
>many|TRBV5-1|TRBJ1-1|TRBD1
CASSPGGRNTEAFF
TGTGCCAGCAGTCCAGGGGGGAGGAACACTGAAGCTTTCTTT
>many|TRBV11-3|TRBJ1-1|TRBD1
CASSRPDRGPHRGAFF
TGTGCCAGCAGTCGACCGGACAGGGGCCCCCACCGAGGAGCTTTCTTT
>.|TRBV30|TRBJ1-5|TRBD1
CAWSFDRGLGQPQHF
TGTGCCTGGAGTTTCGACAGGGGGCTGGGTCAGCCCCAGCATTTT
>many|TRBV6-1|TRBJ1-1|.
CASSPTPPPGPEAFF
TGTGCCAGCAGTCCGACACCGCCACCCGGACCTGAAGCTTTCTTT
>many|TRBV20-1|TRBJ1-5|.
CSARVQYGNQPQHF
TGCAGTGCTAGAGTACAGTACGGCAATCAGCCCCAGCATTTT
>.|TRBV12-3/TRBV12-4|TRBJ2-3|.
CASSGRGAIGANTQYF
TGTGCCAGCAGTGGAAGGGGGGCGATCGGCGCGAATACGCAGTATTTT
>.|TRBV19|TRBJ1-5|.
CASSWPRGNQPQHF
TGTGCCAGTAGTTGGCCCCGGGGCAATCAGCCCCAGCATTTT
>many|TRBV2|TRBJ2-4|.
CASSRYGANIQYF
TGTGCCAGCAGCAGGTACGGCGCGAACATTCAGTACTTC
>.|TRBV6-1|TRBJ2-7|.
CASRRDSTYEQYF
TGTGCCAGCCGCCGGGACTCGACCTACGAGCAGTACTTC